One sample yielded the 22 T cell receptor beta chains listed below, sequenced in a study of T cell responses to AZD1222 COVID-19 vaccine. Data came from immunoSEQ multiplex PCR; TCRdb stores just in-frame clones and leaves some out. The sample contains around 160,000 clones, 88% of which appear only once. This specimen consisted of peripheral blood, obtained on day 0 of AZD1222 vaccination. These receptors all come from an adult in good health.

V is TRBV28 and J is TRBJ2-1, with 7 bases matching TRBD2. V dropped 8 bases and J dropped 6; count of bases not matched to a gene: 10. CDR1 MDHEN and CDR2 SYDVKM come from the germline V gene. The CDR3 extends over 14 amino acids. The CDR3 reads CASSDRREGNEQFF. CDR3 nucleotides: TGTGCCAGCTCCGACCGGAGGGAGGGCAATGAGCAGTTCTTC. The whole variable domain, filled in from reference TRBV28 and TRBJ2-1, reads DVKVTQSSRYLVKRTGEKVFLECVQDMDHENMFWYRQDPGLGLRLIYFSYDVKMKEKGDIPEGYSVSREKKERFSLILESASTNQTSMYLCASSDRREGNEQFFGPGTRLTVL.

CDR3 loop: CASSLGTFSYEQYF. DNA of the CDR3: TGTGCCAGCAGCCTCGGGACGTTCTCCTACGAGCAGTACTTC. This chain uses TRBV6-5 with TRBJ2-7; the D call may be TRBD1 or TRBD2 (5 bases each). Germline loops: CDR1 MNHEY, CDR2 SVGAGI. This CDR3 contains 14 residues. Deletions cut 6 bases from V and 0 bases from J, with 12 bases between.

The rearrangement joins TRBV7-9 to TRBJ1-2, with D perhaps matching TRBD1 (6 bases). CDR1 and CDR2 (germline): SEHNR, FQNEAQ (reference sequence). V dropped 1 base and J dropped 6 bases, with 15 bases sitting between them. The CDR3 length is 15 residues. The CDR3: CASSLVGAPHDGYTF. CDR3 in DNA: TGTGCCAGCAGCTTAGTGGGGGCGCCCCACGATGGCTACACCTTC.

The chain has TRBV24-1 and TRBJ2-1; no clear D. Germline CDR1 KGHDR, CDR2 SFDVKD. The length of the CDR3 is 12 residues. V lost 3 bases, J lost 8 bases, and 7 bases lay in between. DNA of the CDR3: TGTGCCACCAGTGATCGCTCCCATGAGCAGTTCTTC. Its translation: CATSDRSHEQFF.

This chain links TRBV9 with TRBJ1-6, with 8 bases aligning to TRBD1. CDR3 length equals 17 residues. The V segment lost 0 bases and the J segment 8 bases; nucleotides outside the gene matches: 10. The germline V gene encodes CDR1 SGDLS and CDR2 YYNGEE. The CDR3 here is CASSVDPGQGIHSPLHF. CDR3 nucleotides: TGTGCCAGCAGCGTAGACCCTGGACAGGGAATCCATTCACCCCTCCACTTT. The whole variable domain, filled in from reference TRBV9 and TRBJ1-6, reads DSGVTQTPKHLITATGQRVTLRCSPRSGDLSVYWYQQSLDQGLQFLIQYYNGEERAKGNILERFSAQQFPDLHSELNLSSLELGDSALYFCASSVDPGQGIHSPLHFGNGTRLTVT.

This chain links TRBV19 with TRBJ2-7; D unresolved. This CDR3 contains 11 residues. Germline V CDR1 and CDR2: LNHDA, SQIVND (reference sequence). V lost 4 bases, J lost 3 bases, and 4 bases lay in between. CDR3: CASSNVYEQYF. The DNA of the CDR3 is TGTGCCAGTAGTAACGTCTACGAGCAGTACTTC.

The rearrangement uses TRBV4-2 and TRBJ2-3; D possibly matches TRBD1 or TRBD2 (5 bases each). Trimming pared 1 base from V and 2 bases from J, leaving 16 bases between. The CDR3 contains 17 residues. Germline V gene sequence: CDR1 LGHNA, CDR2 YNFKEQ. The CDR3 sequence: CASSQVLGIGTTDTQYF. Written as DNA, the CDR3 is TGTGCCAGCAGCCAAGTTCTGGGGATAGGGACCACAGATACGCAGTATTTT.

CDR3 loop: CASSFQGGVNTGELFF. The CDR3 bases are TGTGCCAGCAGCTTCCAGGGGGGAGTAAACACCGGGGAGCTGTTTTTT. The genes are TRBV7-3 and TRBJ2-2, with D maybe TRBD1 (7 bases). CDR3 length: 16 residues. Germline assignment: CDR1 SGHTA and CDR2 FQGTGA. Trimming pared 3 bases from V and 2 bases from J, leaving 13 bases between.

The gene calls are TRBV2 and TRBJ2-7; 11 bases line up with TRBD1. The CDR3 spans 17 residues. V dropped 7 bases and J dropped 7; count of bases not matched to a gene: 18. Germline V gene sequence: CDR1 SNHLY, CDR2 FYNNEI. The CDR3 here is CASTNVNRTGGGREQYF. The CDR3 DNA sequence: TGTGCCAGCACGAACGTGAACCGGACAGGGGGCGGGAGGGAGCAGTACTTC.

The rearrangement joins TRBV19 to TRBJ1-2, with TRBD1 as a possible D gene (5 bases). CDR3 length: 13 residues. Deletions cut 4 bases from V and 3 bases from J, with 9 bases between. Germline V lookup: CDR1 LNHDA, CDR2 SQIVND (reference sequence). This chain's CDR3 is CASSTGNHYGYTF. The CDR3 DNA reads TGTGCCAGTAGTACAGGGAATCACTATGGCTACACCTTC.

The J gene is TRBJ1-3, the V gene TRBV3-1 (or the pseudogene TRBV3-2); TRBD1 matches 7 bases. The CDR3 totals 15 residues. CDR1 LGHDT and CDR2 YNNKEL come from the germline V gene (reference sequence). Trimming took 6 bases from V and 0 from J; bases not matched to a gene: 5. In DNA, the CDR3 is TGTGCCAGCAGTCCGCCAGGGGGCTCTGGAAACACCATATATTTT. This sequence encodes CASSPPGGSGNTIYF.

The V and J genes are TRBV18 and TRBJ1-2; D may be TRBD1 (5 bases). The CDR3 totals 15 residues. Germline values: CDR1 KGHSH, CDR2 LQKENI. Trimming took off 6 bases at V and 8 bases at J, with 22 bases between the two ends. This chain's CDR3 is CASSPTLRTQEGYTF. CDR3 coding DNA: TGTGCCAGCTCGCCGACCTTACGGACACAAGAAGGCTACACCTTC.

CDR3 DNA sequence: TGTGCCAGCAGCATAATGACCGGGAATTCACCCCTCCACTTT. Translation: CASSIMTGNSPLHF. The V and J genes are TRBV7-2 and TRBJ1-6; no clear D. Between the trimmed V and J ends, which lost 5 bases and 7 bases, there was a span of 12 bases. CDR1 and CDR2 (germline): SGHTA, FQGNSA. The CDR3 extends over 14 amino acids.

The V and J genes are TRBV7-7 and TRBJ2-3; D may be TRBD2 (6 bases). The CDR3 covers 14 residues. V was shortened by 1 base and J by 4 bases, with 9 bases between the two germline ends. Germline-derived CDR1 and CDR2 are SSHAT and FNYEAQ (reference sequence). The CDR3 region is CASSLGGVADTQYF. The CDR3 nucleotides read TGTGCCAGCAGCTTAGGCGGGGTGGCAGATACGCAGTATTTT. The entire variable domain, with the rest obtained from reference TRBV7-7 and TRBJ2-3, is as follows: GAGVSQSPRYKVTKRGQDVTLRCDPISSHATLYWYQQALGQGPEFLTYFNYEAQPDKSGLPSDRFSAERPEGSISTLTIQRTEQRDSAMYRCASSLGGVADTQYFGPGTRLTVL.

This rearrangement joins TRBV6-5 to TRBJ1-2; D may be TRBD1 (5 bases). Between the trimmed V and J ends, which lost 6 bases and 0 bases, there was a span of 11 bases. CDR1 and CDR2 from the germline V gene are MNHEY and SVGAGI. CDR3 length: 14 residues. CDR3 DNA sequence: TGTGCCAGCAGGGAGGGACGAGCTAACTATGGCTACACCTTC. Translating gives CASREGRANYGYTF.

The chain couples TRBV15 to TRBJ1-3; D is ambiguous. This CDR3 region has 14 residues. With 1 base removed from V and 4 bases from J, the gap between germline ends came to 8 bases. Germline loops: CDR1 LNHNV, CDR2 YYDKDF (reference sequence). CDR3 nucleotide sequence: TGTGCCACCAGCAGAGGGGGAGAAGGAAACACCATATATTTT. It codes for CATSRGGEGNTIYF.

This clone was seen more than once but under ten times. The chain uses TRBV29-1 and TRBJ2-5, with 11 bases identical to TRBD2. Germline V CDR1 and CDR2: SQVTM, ANQGSEA. The CDR3 is made up of 14 amino acids. V lost 4 bases and J lost 5; bases outside the gene matches: 6. The CDR3 region has the DNA TGCAGCGTTGTAGGGGCTAGCGGGGGGGAGACCCAGTACTTC. Its protein product is CSVVGASGGETQYF.

The gene calls are TRBV23-1 and TRBJ2-7; TRBD1 matches 11 bases. TRBV23-1 is noted as an ORF with a role that remains uncertain. The CDR3 consists of 14 residues. Trimming cost V 9 bases and J 5 bases; bases outside gene matches: 9. The CDR3: CARLLRDRGNEQYF. In DNA form, the CDR3 reads TGCGCCAGGCTACTCCGGGACAGGGGGAACGAGCAGTACTTC.

V gene TRBV7-9 combines with J gene TRBJ2-2, with a possible D match to TRBD2 (6 bases). The V gene's germline CDR1 is SEHNR and CDR2 FQNEAQ (reference sequence). CDR3 length: 17 amino acids. Trimming took 5 bases from V and 1 from J, leaving 17 bases between them. The CDR3 is CASSPSQGLVNTGELFF. CDR3 coding DNA: TGTGCCAGCAGCCCCAGCCAGGGACTCGTGAACACCGGGGAGCTGTTTTTT.

The chain employs TRBV19 and TRBJ1-5; 8 bases line up with TRBD1. J gave up 4 bases and V 9 bases, and 14 bases lay outside the gene matches. Germline lookup yields CDR1 LNHDA and CDR2 SQIVND (reference sequence). There are 16 residues in the CDR3. The CDR3 sequence: CASSPDRARSNQPQHF. In DNA form, the CDR3 reads TGTGCCAGCAGCCCGGACAGGGCCCGTTCTAATCAGCCCCAGCATTTT.

The chain recombines TRBV7-9 with TRBJ2-2, with 8 bases fitting TRBD1. The CDR3 is 15 amino acids. Germline lookup yields CDR1 SEHNR and CDR2 FQNEAQ (reference sequence). After removal of 5 bases from V and 3 bases from J, the junction contained 5 bases not matched to a gene. The CDR3 nucleotides are TGTGCCAGCAGCCGGGGACAGGTGGACACCGGGGAGCTGTTTTTT. Protein product: CASSRGQVDTGELFF.

The gene calls are TRBV7-2 and TRBJ1-1; D not certain. This CDR3 is built from 16 residues. Trimming took off 5 bases at V and 0 bases at J, with 16 bases between the two ends. Germline V gives CDR1 SGHTA, CDR2 FQGNSA. For the CDR3, the DNA is TGTGCCAGCAGCCCCGGGTCGTCTCGGGTGAACACTGAAGCTTTCTTT. It codes for CASSPGSSRVNTEAFF.